Included here is one TCR beta chain sequence, with context. The data stem from a study of OX40 agonist ivuxolimab in advanced cancers. On cycle 4 day 1 and cycle 7 day 1, as well as at baseline, blood was sampled. Clones were sequenced by immunoSEQ multiplex PCR, and TCRdb holds only the in-frame ones, with some missing. The sample includes more than 95,000 clones, over 85% seen only once; the top ten take 0.7% to 1%. CDR1 SGHRS and CDR2 YFSETQ come from the germline V gene. V dropped 3 bases and J dropped 3 bases, with 13 bases sitting between them. The CDR3 loop spans 14 amino acids. This chain connects TRBV5-1 to TRBJ2-7; D tentatively reads TRBD1 or TRBD2 (7 bases each). Here the sequenced sample was CD4+ or CD8+ T cells sorted from blood, taken in a trial of the OX40 agonist ivuxolimab. The receptor was derived from an adult with an advanced solid tumor such as melanoma, head and neck, liver or kidney cancer. As DNA, the CDR3 is TGCGCCAGCAGCTCGCAGGGGGGGCTCTACGAGCAGTACTTC. As protein: CASSSQGGLYEQYF.